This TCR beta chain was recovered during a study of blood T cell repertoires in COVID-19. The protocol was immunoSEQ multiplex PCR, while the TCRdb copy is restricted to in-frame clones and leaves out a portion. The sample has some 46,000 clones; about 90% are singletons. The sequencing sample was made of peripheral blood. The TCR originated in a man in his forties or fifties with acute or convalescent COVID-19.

The CDR3 DNA is TGCGCCAGCAGCTTGCTGCCAGGTCACAATGAGCAGTTCTTC. Translating gives CASSLLPGHNEQFF. The V gene is TRBV5-1, the J gene TRBJ2-1; D is unclear. There are 14 residues in the CDR3. V dropped 1 base and J dropped 5 bases, with 10 bases sitting between them. The germline V gene encodes CDR1 SGHRS and CDR2 YFSETQ.